Listed below are T cell receptor beta chains from one sample, sequenced in a study of prognosis after radiotherapy for stage I lung cancer. Each CDR3 protein is one row after TCRdb ran MiXCR on the multiplex PCR reads. The table shows some 35,000 distinct CDR3 sequences, with less than 45% occurring only once. The sample in question was PBMCs, obtained before or after stereotactic body radiation therapy (not recorded which). The receptors originated from a donor of 50 years or more with non-small cell lung cancer. The CDR3 runs from the conserved cysteine through the conserved F or W. Each record gives: D gene, V gene, clone size, J gene, CDR3 protein, CDR3 DNA. The D gene is left open where the match is weak. Only part of the rows carry a size: once, few, many, or a class if the clone is expanded.

D: .
V: TRBV18
size: many
J: TRBJ2-1
CDR3: CASSPSVGGINEQFF
DNA: TGTGCCAGCTCACCATCGGTTGGGGGAATCAATGAGCAGTTCTTC

D: .
V: TRBV6-4
size: medium-sized
J: TRBJ1-6
CDR3: CASSELGARSPLHF
DNA: TGTGCCAGCAGTGAATTGGGGGCTCGATCACCCCTCCACTTT

D: .
V: TRBV24-1
size: .
J: TRBJ1-2
CDR3: CATSQEGISYTF
DNA: TGTGCCACCAGCCAGGAAGGGATAAGCTACACCTTC

D: .
V: TRBV7-2
size: few
J: TRBJ1-6
CDR3: CASSLAGNGGSPLHF
DNA: TGTGCCAGCAGCTTAGCGGGGAACGGTGGGTCACCCCTCCACTTT

D: TRBD1
V: TRBV27
size: .
J: TRBJ2-7
CDR3: CASSSGGGGYEQYF
DNA: TGTGCCAGCAGCTCAGGGGGCGGTGGCTACGAGCAGTACTTC

D: .
V: TRBV6-1
size: .
J: TRBJ1-1
CDR3: CASVGIKDTEAFF
DNA: TGTGCCAGCGTAGGAATTAAGGACACTGAAGCTTTCTTT

D: TRBD1
V: TRBV3-1
size: many
J: TRBJ1-3
CDR3: CASSPGTGAGNTIYF
DNA: TGTGCCAGCAGCCCAGGGACAGGGGCTGGAAACACCATATATTTT

D: TRBD2
V: TRBV20-1
size: many
J: TRBJ2-5
CDR3: CSALRLAGQETQYF
DNA: TGCAGTGCCCTCAGACTAGCGGGACAGGAGACCCAGTACTTC

D: TRBD1
V: TRBV3-1
size: .
J: TRBJ2-6
CDR3: CASSQEQGATGANVLTF
DNA: TGTGCCAGCAGCCAAGAACAGGGGGCAACTGGGGCCAACGTCCTGACTTTC

D: .
V: TRBV28
size: many
J: TRBJ1-6
CDR3: CASSLSQGLGSYNSPLHF
DNA: TGTGCCAGCAGTTTATCGCAGGGTTTGGGCTCCTATAATTCACCCCTCCACTTT

D: .
V: TRBV7-8
size: .
J: TRBJ2-5
CDR3: CASSYKDREGENQYF
DNA: TGTGCCAGCAGCTATAAGGACAGGGAGGGGGAGAACCAGTACTTC

D: .
V: TRBV6-2/TRBV6-3
size: many
J: TRBJ2-3
CDR3: CASSELVGEADTQYF
DNA: TGTGCCAGCAGTGAATTGGTCGGGGAGGCAGATACGCAGTATTTT

D: .
V: TRBV5-1
size: .
J: TRBJ2-2
CDR3: CASRTGSNTGELFF
DNA: TGCGCCAGCAGAACAGGGTCAAACACCGGGGAGCTGTTTTTT

D: .
V: TRBV7-8
size: many
J: TRBJ2-3
CDR3: CASSRTGSDTQYF
DNA: TGTGCCAGCAGCCGTACAGGGTCAGATACGCAGTATTTT

D: .
V: TRBV6-1
size: many
J: TRBJ1-5
CDR3: CASSAPASNQPQHF
DNA: TGTGCCAGCAGTGCACCAGCTTCCAATCAGCCCCAGCATTTT

D: .
V: TRBV20-1
size: many
J: TRBJ2-3
CDR3: CSAQRAGDLYTQYF
DNA: TGCAGTGCCCAGCGGGCAGGGGACTTATATACGCAGTATTTT

D: TRBD2
V: TRBV6-1
size: .
J: TRBJ2-1
CDR3: CASRFLAGVVDNEHFF
DNA: TGTGCCAGCCGGTTCCTAGCGGGAGTCGTGGACAATGAGCATTTCTTC

D: .
V: TRBV20-1
size: many
J: TRBJ2-1
CDR3: CSATDSNEQFF
DNA: TGCAGTGCTACGGACTCAAATGAGCAGTTCTTC

D: .
V: TRBV6-1
size: .
J: TRBJ1-3
CDR3: CASIRAEDSGNTIYF
DNA: TGTGCCAGCATCAGGGCCGAAGACTCTGGAAACACCATATATTTT

D: TRBD1
V: TRBV6-1
size: .
J: TRBJ2-7
CDR3: CASSLWTGAYEQYF
DNA: TGTGCCAGCAGCCTATGGACAGGGGCCTACGAGCAGTACTTC

D: TRBD1
V: TRBV27
size: many
J: TRBJ1-1
CDR3: CASSQTGTEAFF
DNA: TGTGCCAGCAGCCAGACAGGGACCGAAGCTTTCTTT

D: .
V: TRBV19
size: many
J: TRBJ1-5
CDR3: CASSTSRDQPQHF
DNA: TGTGCCAGTAGTACCAGCAGAGATCAGCCCCAGCATTTT

D: .
V: TRBV5-1
size: many
J: TRBJ2-3
CDR3: CASSLAFDSRSATQYF
DNA: TGCGCCAGCAGCTTGGCCTTCGACAGCCGGAGTGCGACGCAGTATTTT

D: .
V: TRBV6-5
size: many
J: TRBJ1-1
CDR3: CASSYSGRTEAFF
DNA: TGTGCCAGCAGTTACTCGGGCAGGACTGAAGCTTTCTTT

D: .
V: TRBV24-1
size: many
J: TRBJ2-5
CDR3: CATSDTREETQYF
DNA: TGTGCCACCAGTGATACTAGGGAAGAGACCCAGTACTTC

D: TRBD1
V: TRBV6-1
size: many
J: TRBJ2-3
CDR3: CASSASGGETDTQYF
DNA: TGTGCCAGCAGTGCCTCAGGGGGCGAAACAGATACGCAGTATTTT

D: .
V: TRBV6-1
size: .
J: TRBJ1-2
CDR3: CAITPDGPLGYTF
DNA: TGTGCCATCACGCCGGACGGTCCTCTAGGCTACACCTTC

D: .
V: TRBV28
size: medium-sized
J: TRBJ2-2
CDR3: CASRQTSSHGELFF
DNA: TGTGCCAGCAGACAAACTAGCTCCCACGGGGAGCTGTTTTTT

D: .
V: TRBV12-3/TRBV12-4
size: many
J: TRBJ1-2
CDR3: CASSLRGGNYGYTF
DNA: TGTGCCAGCAGTTTACGGGGGGGGAACTATGGCTACACCTTC

D: .
V: TRBV19
size: many
J: TRBJ2-5
CDR3: CASSLPSGPAQETQYF
DNA: TGTGCCAGTAGTCTCCCGTCGGGCCCAGCCCAAGAGACCCAGTACTTC

D: .
V: TRBV6-2/TRBV6-3
size: .
J: TRBJ1-2
CDR3: CASSRSVSGYTF
DNA: TGTGCCAGCAGCAGGTCGGTCTCTGGCTACACCTTC

D: TRBD2
V: TRBV14
size: .
J: TRBJ2-3
CDR3: CASSQDLAGAHTDTQYF
DNA: TGTGCCAGCAGCCAAGATCTAGCGGGGGCCCACACAGATACGCAGTATTTT

D: .
V: TRBV12-3/TRBV12-4
size: many
J: TRBJ1-5
CDR3: CASSPGQPQHF
DNA: TGTGCCAGCAGTCCCGGCCAGCCCCAGCATTTT

D: .
V: TRBV28
size: .
J: TRBJ2-7
CDR3: CASSLSKGLGGNIYEQYF
DNA: TGTGCCAGCAGCCTGTCCAAAGGTCTAGGTGGTAATATTTACGAGCAGTACTTC

D: .
V: TRBV30
size: many
J: TRBJ2-2
CDR3: CASGTTGELFF
DNA: TGTGCCTCTGGGACCACCGGGGAGCTGTTTTTT

D: .
V: TRBV12-3/TRBV12-4
size: many
J: TRBJ2-1
CDR3: CASCYYNEQFF
DNA: TGTGCCAGTTGTTACTACAATGAGCAGTTCTTC

D: .
V: TRBV30
size: many
J: TRBJ1-5
CDR3: CAWSGNRDQPQHF
DNA: TGTGCCTGGAGTGGCAACAGGGATCAGCCCCAGCATTTT

D: TRBD1
V: TRBV12-3/TRBV12-4
size: .
J: TRBJ2-3
CDR3: CASSRQGNTNTQYF
DNA: TGTGCCAGCAGTCGACAGGGGAATACAAATACGCAGTATTTT

D: TRBD2
V: TRBV10-2
size: many
J: TRBJ2-1
CDR3: CASRGTSGGGRAWNEQFF
DNA: TGCGCCAGCAGGGGGACTAGCGGGGGGGGGCGGGCTTGGAATGAGCAGTTCTTC

D: .
V: TRBV27
size: .
J: TRBJ1-1
CDR3: CDSQPGAGLTEDFF
DNA: TGTGACAGCCAACCTGGGGCGGGGCTCACTGAAGATTTCTTT

D: .
V: TRBV2
size: .
J: TRBJ1-2
CDR3: CASIAGMALVGYCYTF
DNA: TGTGCCAGCATCGCCGGAATGGCGTTAGTAGGGTATTGCTACACCTTC

D: TRBD1
V: TRBV20-1
size: many
J: TRBJ2-5
CDR3: CSARAGTGMNRETQYF
DNA: TGCAGTGCTAGAGCCGGGACAGGGATGAATAGAGAGACCCAGTACTTC

D: .
V: TRBV28
size: many
J: TRBJ1-5
CDR3: CASSMGGAHQPQHF
DNA: TGTGCCAGCAGTATGGGGGGGGCGCATCAGCCCCAGCATTTT

D: .
V: TRBV5-4
size: .
J: TRBJ2-2
CDR3: CASTRHGLDTGELFF
DNA: TGTGCCAGCACCAGACATGGTTTGGACACCGGGGAGCTGTTTTTT

D: .
V: TRBV13
size: many
J: TRBJ1-1
CDR3: CASARSAGNTEAFF
DNA: TGTGCCAGCGCGAGGTCAGCGGGGAACACTGAAGCTTTCTTT

D: TRBD1
V: TRBV20-1
size: many
J: TRBJ1-2
CDR3: CSAPRHVGTEYGYTF
DNA: TGCAGTGCGCCGAGACATGTCGGGACAGAGTATGGCTACACCTTC